The rows below give T cell receptor beta chains drawn from one sample of a study of blood T cell repertoires in COVID-19. Sequencing used immunoSEQ multiplex PCR; TCRdb keeps in-frame clones, though not all of them. The data show about 250,000 clones, approximately 85% seen once. The specimen sequenced was PBMCs or T cells enriched from blood (not recorded which). Receptors originate from a woman in her forties or fifties who had been exposed to COVID-19. Both conserved end residues are part of each CDR3. Fields, in order: D gene, V gene, J gene, clone size, CDR3 DNA, CDR3 protein. A D gene is named only where the DNA matches it firmly. The size entry is marked missing in some rows and otherwise reads once, few, many or a size class.

>NA|TRBV15|TRBJ2-6|NA
TGTGCCACCAGCGGACGACAGCCTCTCTGGGCCAACGTCCTGACTTTC
CATSGRQPLWANVLTF
>NA|TRBV19|TRBJ2-1|NA
TGTGCCAGTACCCCTGTGGGGAGGCAGGGAAATGAGCAGTTCTTC
CASTPVGRQGNEQFF
>NA|TRBV5-1|TRBJ2-5|NA
TGCGCCAGCAGCTCACAAGAGACCCAGTACTTC
CASSSQETQYF
>NA|TRBV18|TRBJ1-3|NA
TGTGCCAGCTCACCACAGGGGAATGGAAACACCATATATTTT
CASSPQGNGNTIYF
>NA|TRBV9|TRBJ1-1|NA
TGTGCCAGCAGCTACTCAGCGGGTGGCACTGAAGCTTTCTTT
CASSYSAGGTEAFF
>NA|TRBV4-3|TRBJ1-2|NA
TGCGCCAGCAGCGGGACATCAACGGGAGGCTACACCTTC
CASSGTSTGGYTF
>NA|TRBV20-1|TRBJ1-1|NA
TGCAGTGCTTCTCAGGGATTAGAAGCTTTCTTT
CSASQGLEAFF
>TRBD1|TRBV6-1|TRBJ1-5|NA
TGTGCCAGCAGTGAATTAGGGGGCGCGAATCAGCCCCAGCATTTT
CASSELGGANQPQHF
>NA|TRBV15|TRBJ1-3|NA
TGTGCCACCAGCAGAGACCGAGGGTGGGCCTCTGGAAACACCATATATTTT
CATSRDRGWASGNTIYF
>TRBD1|TRBV27|TRBJ1-5|NA
TGTGCCAGCAGCTCTGGATGGCAGGGGGCGACCAATCAGCCCCAGCATTTT
CASSSGWQGATNQPQHF
>NA|TRBV19|TRBJ1-1|NA
TGTGCCAGTGGAGTCCGGGGAAACGAAGCTTTCTTT
CASGVRGNEAFF
>NA|TRBV10-1|TRBJ1-2|NA
TGCGCCAGCAGACCTGGGGGGGGCTCCGGCTATGGCTACACCTTC
CASRPGGGSGYGYTF
>TRBD1|TRBV11-3|TRBJ1-1|NA
TGTGCCAGCAGCTTAGGAGGGACAGGAAACACTGAAGCTTTCTTT
CASSLGGTGNTEAFF
>TRBD2|TRBV9|TRBJ2-3|NA
TGTGCCAGCAGCCCTCGTATCGGGGGGGTCACAGATACGCAGTATTTT
CASSPRIGGVTDTQYF
>NA|TRBV6-2/TRBV6-3|TRBJ1-2|NA
TGTGCCAGCAGTTCGGCAGGAGGTCCCTATGGCTACACCTTC
CASSSAGGPYGYTF
>NA|TRBV6-5|TRBJ2-7|NA
TGTGCCAGCAGCCACAGGGAGAGCTACGAGCAGTACTTC
CASSHRESYEQYF
>TRBD1|TRBV12-5|TRBJ1-3|NA
TGTGCTAGTGGTTTCACAGGGGGGGCTGGAAACACCATATATTTT
CASGFTGGAGNTIYF
>TRBD2|TRBV5-1|TRBJ2-3|NA
TGCGCCAGCAGCTTGGATTCATCGACAAATCCATCGCGGGGGGCTCGTTCTACGCAGTATTTT
CASSLDSSTNPSRGARSTQYF
>NA|TRBV6-5|TRBJ1-1|NA
TGTGCCAGCAGTTACAGGGCTCCGGGAAACACTGAAGCTTTCTTT
CASSYRAPGNTEAFF
>NA|TRBV18|TRBJ1-1|NA
TGTGCCAGCTCTACGCTAGGGGGTGAAGCTTTCTTT
CASSTLGGEAFF
>NA|TRBV5-1|TRBJ2-5|NA
TGCGCCAGCAGCTTTGGACATGCACAAGATGAGACCCAGTACTTC
CASSFGHAQDETQYF
>NA|TRBV12-3/TRBV12-4|TRBJ2-5|NA
TGTGCCAGCAGTTCCCGGGACCAAGAGACCCAGTACTTC
CASSSRDQETQYF
>NA|TRBV6-1|TRBJ1-1|NA
TGTGCCAGCAGTGAAGATTGGGGAGCGGATGAAGCTTTCTTT
CASSEDWGADEAFF
>NA|TRBV12-3/TRBV12-4|TRBJ2-1|NA
TGTGCCAGCAGTTTTAGCCCCAACAATGAGCAGTTCTTC
CASSFSPNNEQFF
>NA|TRBV5-6|TRBJ1-4|NA
TGTGCCAGCAGCTCAACCCAAGTAGCAACTAATGAAAAACTGTTTTTT
CASSSTQVATNEKLFF
>TRBD2|TRBV12-5|TRBJ2-1|NA
TGTGCTAGTGACCTCTCCTCCGGGACTAGAGGTAATGAGCAGTTCTTC
CASDLSSGTRGNEQFF
>TRBD2|TRBV7-9|TRBJ2-1|NA
TGTGCCAGCAGCCTCCCGCTAGCGGGCTCCTACAATGAGCAGTTCTTC
CASSLPLAGSYNEQFF
>TRBD1|TRBV29-1|TRBJ1-1|NA
TGCAGCGTGGACAGGGGGACTGAAGCTTTCTTT
CSVDRGTEAFF
>TRBD1|TRBV24-1|TRBJ2-1|few
TGTGCCACCAGTGTCTCCCTAGGGACAGGGGGTAACAATGAGCAGTTCTTC
CATSVSLGTGGNNEQFF
>NA|TRBV7-9|TRBJ1-6|NA
TGTGCCAGCAGCTCTTGGGGGGGCAATTCACCCCTCCACTTT
CASSSWGGNSPLHF
>TRBD1|TRBV9|TRBJ1-1|NA
TGTGCCAGCAGCGTGGGGACAGGGTTTGCGATGAACACTGAAGCTTTCTTT
CASSVGTGFAMNTEAFF
>NA|TRBV5-5|TRBJ1-4|NA
TGTGCCAGCAGCTTCGGACCCTGGGAGGGTGAAAAACTGTTTTTT
CASSFGPWEGEKLFF
>TRBD1|TRBV28|TRBJ1-6|NA
TGTGCCAGCAGGAAACCGGGACAGAATTCACCCCTCCACTTT
CASRKPGQNSPLHF
>NA|TRBV9|TRBJ1-1|NA
TGTGCCAGCAGCGTAGCGGGAAGCCACACTGAAGCTTTCTTT
CASSVAGSHTEAFF
>NA|TRBV5-6|TRBJ1-1|NA
TGTGCCAGCAGCTTAGGGGTGGGGGAAGCTTTCTTT
CASSLGVGEAFF
>TRBD1|TRBV28|TRBJ1-2|NA
TGTGCCAGCAGCCTAGCAGGGGGGAACTATGGCTACACCTTC
CASSLAGGNYGYTF
>NA|TRBV4-1|TRBJ1-4|NA
TGCGCCAGCAGCCAGGGCATGACTAATGAAAAACTGTTTTTT
CASSQGMTNEKLFF
>NA|TRBV30|TRBJ1-5|NA
TGTGCCTGGAGTGTAGGAGAGAATCAGCCCCAGCATTTT
CAWSVGENQPQHF
>TRBD2|TRBV7-2|TRBJ2-5|NA
TGTGCCAGCAGCCCCCCGGGACTACCTTCGGGCCAGTACTTC
CASSPPGLPSGQYF
>NA|TRBV20-1|TRBJ2-1|NA
TGCAGTGCTAGTGGTTCTAGCAGATTATACAATGAGCAGTTCTTC
CSASGSSRLYNEQFF